This T cell receptor beta chain stems from a study of B cell selection in AIRE deficiency. Methods used by the authors: Pooled conventional T cells gave 95,000 to 120,000 patient and 130,000 to 150,000 donor TCRbeta sequences. Here immunoSEQ multiplex PCR was the method, and the copy in TCRdb shows in-frame clones only, minus some. Clone size and V and J calls were adopted from that table, with D and trimming inferred from the DNA. The data contain roughly 24,000 clones, about 96% of them singletons. Conventional CD4 T cells were sorted as CD4+CD127+ cells. About this clone: As yet, its antigen is unknown.

Whole-study findings and limits: CDR3s were shorter in shared Treg sequences, reflecting few non-templated nucleotide insertions.

The receptor was isolated from a human donor in good health. Sequencing used CD4+CD127+ conventional T cells sorted from PBMCs.

The CDR3 coding sequence is TGTGCCAGCGAGGGGGCGCGACTAGCGGGGGGCGAGCAGTACTTC. Translating it yields CASEGARLAGGEQYF. The gene calls are TRBV2 and TRBJ2-7; 13 positions agree with TRBD2. This CDR3 spans 15 amino acids. Germline V gene data show CDR1 as SNHLY and CDR2 as FYNNEI. Germline trimming cut 8 bases from V and 6 bases from J; bases unmatched to any gene: 10. Looking up the rest from reference TRBV2 and TRBJ2-7 gives the full variable domain: EPEVTQTPSHQVTQMGQEVILRCVPISNHLYFYWYRQILGQKVEFLVSFYNNEISEKSEIFDDQFSVERPDGSNFTLKIRSTKLEDSAMYFCASEGARLAGGEQYFGPGTRLTVT.